This T cell receptor (beta chain) was identified in a study of T-cell memory formation after mild COVID-19. In this sample, this clonotype turned up a few times. The CDR3 length is 13 residues. Germline CDR1 reads SQVTM; CDR2 reads ANQGSEA. Between the trimmed V and J ends, which lost 4 bases and 0 bases, there was a span of 4 bases. Each CDR3 protein gets one entry after TCRdb re-called the 5' RACE reads with MiXCR. The sample lists some 210,000 distinct CDR3 sequences; around 20% were seen once. Input material: PBMCs or a T cell subset sorted from them (not recorded which). The rearrangement joins TRBV29-1 to TRBJ2-6; the D is unclear. This TCR was sampled from an adult woman who had mild COVID-19 (a few samples of this study predate the infection). Cell type and time point are not known. The CDR3 reads CSVGYSGANVLTF. DNA of the CDR3: TGCAGCGTTGGGTACTCTGGGGCCAACGTCCTGACTTTC.